A selection of T cell receptor beta chains follows, all from one sample in a study of T cell repertoires in cytomegalovirus infection. One entry per CDR3 protein, called by TCRdb with MiXCR from the reads. Of around 260,000 distinct CDR3 sequences listed, over 8% are singletons. Material for sequencing was PBMCs. Receptors were obtained from a human donor in good health (CMV status not recorded). Some clones in this sample may be carry-over from other donors' samples. Both conserved end residues are part of each CDR3. A D gene is named only where the DNA matches it firmly. Size tells how often a clone was seen (once, few, many) or the class of an expanded clone, and some rows leave it out.

D gene: TRBD1
clone size: many
V gene: TRBV7-8
J gene: TRBJ2-2
CDR3 protein: CASSSRQGAGTGELFF
CDR3 DNA: TGTGCCAGCAGCTCTCGACAGGGGGCTGGCACCGGGGAGCTGTTTTTT

D gene: TRBD2
clone size: many
V gene: TRBV20-1
J gene: TRBJ2-7
CDR3 protein: CSAWASGTYEQYF
CDR3 DNA: TGCAGTGCGTGGGCTAGCGGAACCTACGAGCAGTACTTC

D gene: .
clone size: many
V gene: TRBV10-3
J gene: TRBJ2-5
CDR3 protein: CAISESSWGARETQYF
CDR3 DNA: TGTGCCATCAGTGAGTCGAGTTGGGGGGCACGGGAGACCCAGTACTTC

D gene: .
clone size: many
V gene: TRBV7-8
J gene: TRBJ2-3
CDR3 protein: CASGEGTDTQYF
CDR3 DNA: TGTGCCAGCGGGGAGGGCACAGATACGCAGTATTTT

D gene: TRBD1
clone size: few
V gene: TRBV20-1
J gene: TRBJ1-5
CDR3 protein: CSALGQGSNQPQHF
CDR3 DNA: TGCAGTGCTCTAGGACAGGGTAGCAATCAGCCCCAGCATTTT

D gene: TRBD2
clone size: few
V gene: TRBV7-2
J gene: TRBJ2-1
CDR3 protein: CASSFSTGGGKNEQFF
CDR3 DNA: TGTGCCAGCAGCTTTTCCACCGGGGGGGGGAAGAATGAGCAGTTCTTC

D gene: .
clone size: .
V gene: TRBV19
J gene: TRBJ2-5
CDR3 protein: CASSTGAQETQYF
CDR3 DNA: TGTGCCAGTAGTACCGGGGCTCAAGAGACCCAGTACTTC

D gene: .
clone size: .
V gene: TRBV2
J gene: TRBJ1-1
CDR3 protein: CASTGQWAFF
CDR3 DNA: TGTGCCAGCACGGGCCAGTGGGCTTTCTTT

D gene: TRBD2
clone size: few
V gene: TRBV20-1
J gene: TRBJ2-3
CDR3 protein: CSARTSGSGTQYF
CDR3 DNA: TGCAGTGCCAGGACTAGCGGGAGTGGTACGCAGTATTTT

D gene: TRBD1
clone size: many
V gene: TRBV27
J gene: TRBJ1-1
CDR3 protein: CASSLLTGIEAFF
CDR3 DNA: TGTGCCAGCAGTTTATTGACAGGGATTGAAGCTTTCTTT

D gene: .
clone size: .
V gene: TRBV27
J gene: TRBJ2-7
CDR3 protein: CASSLSPHTAYEQYF
CDR3 DNA: TGTGCCAGCAGCCTATCCCCTCACACCGCCTACGAGCAGTACTTC

D gene: TRBD1
clone size: few
V gene: TRBV7-3
J gene: TRBJ1-1
CDR3 protein: CASSKGQGRTEAFF
CDR3 DNA: TGTGCCAGCAGCAAGGGACAGGGTAGGACTGAAGCTTTCTTT

D gene: TRBD2
clone size: many
V gene: TRBV18
J gene: TRBJ2-1
CDR3 protein: CASSPSGGDEQFF
CDR3 DNA: TGTGCCAGCTCACCAAGCGGGGGGGATGAGCAGTTCTTC

D gene: TRBD1
clone size: few
V gene: TRBV29-1
J gene: TRBJ1-1
CDR3 protein: CSVRTGTSEAFF
CDR3 DNA: TGCAGCGTCAGGACAGGGACAAGTGAAGCTTTCTTT

D gene: .
clone size: few
V gene: TRBV20-1
J gene: TRBJ1-2
CDR3 protein: CSARRDGLSYGYTF
CDR3 DNA: TGCAGTGCTAGAAGGGACGGATTGAGCTATGGCTACACCTTC

D gene: .
clone size: many
V gene: TRBV29-1
J gene: TRBJ2-3
CDR3 protein: CSRYPRDYADTQYF
CDR3 DNA: TGCAGCCGCTATCCCCGGGATTACGCAGATACGCAGTATTTT

D gene: .
clone size: few
V gene: TRBV7-9
J gene: TRBJ2-1
CDR3 protein: CASRLAKGIYNEQFF
CDR3 DNA: TGTGCCAGCCGTTTGGCGAAGGGGATCTACAATGAGCAGTTCTTC

D gene: TRBD2
clone size: many
V gene: TRBV7-2
J gene: TRBJ2-1
CDR3 protein: CASIGLAGSSSYNEQFF
CDR3 DNA: TGTGCCAGCATTGGACTAGCGGGATCAAGCTCCTACAATGAGCAGTTCTTC

D gene: TRBD2
clone size: once
V gene: TRBV6-6
J gene: TRBJ2-1
CDR3 protein: CATSPGLAGGPHNEQFF
CDR3 DNA: TGTGCCACCTCACCGGGACTAGCGGGGGGGCCGCACAATGAGCAGTTCTTC

D gene: .
clone size: many
V gene: TRBV11-3
J gene: TRBJ2-4
CDR3 protein: CASSQGVENIQYF
CDR3 DNA: TGTGCCAGCAGCCAGGGTGTGGAAAACATTCAGTACTTC

D gene: .
clone size: many
V gene: TRBV12-3/TRBV12-4
J gene: TRBJ2-1
CDR3 protein: CASSQPPGNEQFF
CDR3 DNA: TGTGCCAGCAGTCAACCCCCGGGGAATGAGCAGTTCTTC

D gene: TRBD1
clone size: many
V gene: TRBV7-6
J gene: TRBJ2-4
CDR3 protein: CANGQENIQYF
CDR3 DNA: TGTGCCAACGGACAGGAAAACATTCAGTACTTC

D gene: .
clone size: .
V gene: TRBV7-2
J gene: TRBJ1-4
CDR3 protein: CASRVDRRDEKLFF
CDR3 DNA: TGTGCCAGCAGAGTTGACAGGAGGGATGAAAAACTGTTTTTT